This entry concerns a single T cell receptor beta chain. The data are from a study of Ad26.COV2.S vaccination and SARS-CoV-2 variants. Using immunoSEQ multiplex PCR, the repertoire was profiled, and TCRdb retains in-frame clones only, with some absent. The sample consists of some 250,000 clones, 70% to 90% of them appearing once. Described treatment: about 20 received Ad26.COV2.S at low or high dose, single or two shots; 5 received placebo; per-sample allocation not given. It was on day 63 after the first vaccine or placebo injection that samples were taken. Trimming removed 3 bases from V and 3 bases from J, with 16 bases in between. Per germline, CDR1 SGHNT and CDR2 YYREEE (reference sequence). This CDR3 region has 15 residues.

This clonotype originated in a person between 18 and 60 years old who received the Ad26.COV2.S COVID-19 vaccine or a placebo. The V gene is TRBV5-4, the J gene TRBJ2-7; D possibly corresponds to TRBD1 (6 bases). The source was peripheral blood, collected in a trial of Ad26.COV2.S vaccine versus placebo. CDR3 sequence: CASSSGTLQYYEQYF. The CDR3 nucleotides are TGTGCCAGCAGCTCTGGGACACTCCAATACTACGAGCAGTACTTC. The full variable domain, its missing parts supplied by reference TRBV5-4 and TRBJ2-7, is ETGVTQSPTHLIKTRGQQVTLRCSSQSGHNTVSWYQQALGQGPQFIFQYYREEENGRGNFPPRFSGLQFPNYSSELNVNALELDDSALYLCASSSGTLQYYEQYFGPGTRLTVT.